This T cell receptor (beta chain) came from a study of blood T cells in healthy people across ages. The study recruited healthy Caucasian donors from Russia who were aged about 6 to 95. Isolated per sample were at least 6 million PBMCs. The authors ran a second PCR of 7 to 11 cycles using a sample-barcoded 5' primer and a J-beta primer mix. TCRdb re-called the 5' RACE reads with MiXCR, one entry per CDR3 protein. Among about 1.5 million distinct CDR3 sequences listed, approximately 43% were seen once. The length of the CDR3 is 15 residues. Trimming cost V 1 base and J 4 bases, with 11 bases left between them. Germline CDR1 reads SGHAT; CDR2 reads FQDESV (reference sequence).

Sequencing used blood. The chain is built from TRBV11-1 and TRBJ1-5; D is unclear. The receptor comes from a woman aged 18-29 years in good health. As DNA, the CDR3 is TGTGCCAGCAGCTTAGAATCCCCATTAAATCAGCCCCAGCATTTT. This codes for CASSLESPLNQPQHF.